The present T cell receptor (beta chain) was sequenced within a study of blood T cell repertoires in COVID-19. The wider study: PBMCs, B-cell-depleted T cells, or T cells provided the cDNA or gDNA that made up the material.

Germline values: CDR1 LNHNV, CDR2 YYDKDF (reference sequence). The CDR3 length is 19 residues. V was trimmed by 4 bases and J by 3 bases, leaving 28 bases between them. This clone appeared a single time. The authors' processing: Reference gene primer amplification gave nucleated cell count estimates. The data were produced by immunoSEQ multiplex PCR, yet TCRdb's version contains in-frame clones alone and is incomplete. V and J calls and clone size are as listed in that table; D and trimming were resolved from the DNA. Found here are around 260,000 clones, 85% to 90% of them singletons; the top ten hold about an eighth.

Material: peripheral blood. This chain links TRBV15 with TRBJ2-7, with D tentatively TRBD2 (6 bases). The TCR originated in a human donor in a cohort sampled during active COVID-19. DNA for the CDR3: TGTGCCACCAGCACAGAGTTTCCCCGAGAAGCGGGCCTTCGCTACGAGCAGTACTTC. This codes for CATSTEFPREAGLRYEQYF.